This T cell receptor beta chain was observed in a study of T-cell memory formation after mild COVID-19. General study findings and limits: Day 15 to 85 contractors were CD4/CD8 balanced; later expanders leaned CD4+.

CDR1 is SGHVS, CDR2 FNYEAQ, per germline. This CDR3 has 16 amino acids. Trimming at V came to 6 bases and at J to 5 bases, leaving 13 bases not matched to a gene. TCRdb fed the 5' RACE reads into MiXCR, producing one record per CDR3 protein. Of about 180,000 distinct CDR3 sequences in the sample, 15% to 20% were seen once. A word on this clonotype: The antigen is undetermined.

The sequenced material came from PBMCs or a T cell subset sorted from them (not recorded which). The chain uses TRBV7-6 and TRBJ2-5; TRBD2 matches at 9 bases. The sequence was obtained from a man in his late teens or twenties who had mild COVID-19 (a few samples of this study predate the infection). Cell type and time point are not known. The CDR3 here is CASRRALAGRVETQYF. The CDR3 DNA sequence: TGTGCCAGCAGACGAGCCCTAGCGGGGAGGGTGGAGACCCAGTACTTC.